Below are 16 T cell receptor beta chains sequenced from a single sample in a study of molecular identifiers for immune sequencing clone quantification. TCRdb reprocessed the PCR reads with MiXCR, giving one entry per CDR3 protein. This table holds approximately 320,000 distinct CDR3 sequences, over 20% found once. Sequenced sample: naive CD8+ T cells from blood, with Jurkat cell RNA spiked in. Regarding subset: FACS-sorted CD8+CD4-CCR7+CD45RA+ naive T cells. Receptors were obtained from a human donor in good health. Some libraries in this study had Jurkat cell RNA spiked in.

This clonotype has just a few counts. The CDR3 sequence: CASSPPTGPPYEQYF. For the CDR3, the DNA is TGTGCCAGCAGCCCTCCGACGGGCCCCCCCTACGAGCAGTACTTC. The V gene is TRBV7-9, the J gene TRBJ2-7, with D uncertain. The CDR3 is made up of 15 amino acids. Germline CDR1 is SEHNR and CDR2 is FQNEAQ (reference sequence). V gave up 5 bases and J gave up 2 bases, with 16 bases separating them.

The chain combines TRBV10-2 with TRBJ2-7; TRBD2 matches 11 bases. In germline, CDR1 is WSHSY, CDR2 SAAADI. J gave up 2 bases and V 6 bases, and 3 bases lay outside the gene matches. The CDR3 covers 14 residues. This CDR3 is CASRPGLAAYEQYF. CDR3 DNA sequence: TGCGCCAGCAGGCCGGGACTAGCGGCCTACGAGCAGTACTTC.

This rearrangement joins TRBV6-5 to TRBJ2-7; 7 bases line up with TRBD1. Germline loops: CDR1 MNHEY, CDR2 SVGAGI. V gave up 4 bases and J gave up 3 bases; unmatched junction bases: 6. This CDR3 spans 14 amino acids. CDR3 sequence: CASSSPGQFYEQYF. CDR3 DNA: TGTGCCAGCAGTTCCCCGGGACAGTTCTACGAGCAGTACTTC.

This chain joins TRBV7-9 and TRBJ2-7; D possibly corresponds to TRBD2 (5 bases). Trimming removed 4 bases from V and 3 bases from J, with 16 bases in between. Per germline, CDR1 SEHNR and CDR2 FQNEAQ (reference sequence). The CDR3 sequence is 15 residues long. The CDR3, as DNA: TGTGCCAGCAGCTCTGGACGGGGAGTAGACTACGAGCAGTACTTC. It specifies CASSSGRGVDYEQYF.

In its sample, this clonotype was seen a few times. The CDR3 nucleotides read TGTGCCTGGACATATGGACACTTGAACACTGAAGCTTTCTTT. Translation: CAWTYGHLNTEAFF. The V call is TRBV30, the J call TRBJ1-1, with D perhaps TRBD1 (5 bases). Per germline, CDR1 GTSNPN and CDR2 SVGIG (reference sequence). The CDR3 is made up of 14 amino acids. The V end was cut by 4 bases, the J end by 0 bases, with 12 bases between.

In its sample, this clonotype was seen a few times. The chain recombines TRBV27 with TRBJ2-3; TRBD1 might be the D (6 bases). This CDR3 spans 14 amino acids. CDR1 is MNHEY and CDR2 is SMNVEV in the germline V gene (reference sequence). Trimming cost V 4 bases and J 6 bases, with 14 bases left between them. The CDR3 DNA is TGTGCCAGCAGTTACTGGACAGCGATGGATACGCAGTATTTT. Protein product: CASSYWTAMDTQYF.

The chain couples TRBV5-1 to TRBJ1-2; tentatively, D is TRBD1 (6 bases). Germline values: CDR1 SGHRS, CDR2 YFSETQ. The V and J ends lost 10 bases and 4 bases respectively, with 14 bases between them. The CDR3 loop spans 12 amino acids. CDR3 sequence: CAYSLDSYGYTF. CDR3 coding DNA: TGCGCCTACAGCTTGGACAGCTATGGCTACACCTTC.

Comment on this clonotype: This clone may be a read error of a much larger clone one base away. CDR3 DNA: TGCGCCAGCACCCTCTCCCGCGGGGGGTACAATGAGCAGTTCTTC. Its translation is CASTLSRGGYNEQFF. This sequence joins TRBV5-1 and TRBJ2-1; 8 bases align to TRBD2. This CDR3 region has 15 residues. V was pared by 6 bases and J by 4 bases, with 9 bases of the junction left unmatched. Germline V gene data show CDR1 as SGHRS and CDR2 as YFSETQ. Full variable domain (outside the CDR3, taken from reference TRBV5-1 and TRBJ2-1): KAGVTQTPRYLIKTRGQQVTLSCSPISGHRSVSWYQQTPGQGLQFLFEYFSETQRNKGNFPGRFSGRQFSNSRSEMNVSTLELGDSALYLCASTLSRGGYNEQFFGPGTRLTVL.

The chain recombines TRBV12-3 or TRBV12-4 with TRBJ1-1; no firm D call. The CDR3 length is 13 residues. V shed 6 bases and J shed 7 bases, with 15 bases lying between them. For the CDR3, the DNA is TGTGCCAGCAGCAACAGAAACCTAGATGAAGCTTTCTTT. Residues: CASSNRNLDEAFF.

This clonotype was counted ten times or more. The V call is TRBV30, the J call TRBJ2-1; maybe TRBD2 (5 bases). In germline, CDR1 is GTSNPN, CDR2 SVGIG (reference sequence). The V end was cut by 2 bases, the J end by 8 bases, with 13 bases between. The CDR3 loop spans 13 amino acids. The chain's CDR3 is CAWSRLWGDEQFF. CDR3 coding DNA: TGTGCCTGGAGTCGCCTCTGGGGAGATGAGCAGTTCTTC.

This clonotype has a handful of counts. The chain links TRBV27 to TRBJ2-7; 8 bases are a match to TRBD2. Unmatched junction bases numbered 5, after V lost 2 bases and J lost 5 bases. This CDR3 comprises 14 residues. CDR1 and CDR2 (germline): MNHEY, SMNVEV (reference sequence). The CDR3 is CASSLVGGVDEQYF. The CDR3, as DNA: TGTGCCAGCAGTTTAGTCGGGGGGGTCGACGAGCAGTACTTC.

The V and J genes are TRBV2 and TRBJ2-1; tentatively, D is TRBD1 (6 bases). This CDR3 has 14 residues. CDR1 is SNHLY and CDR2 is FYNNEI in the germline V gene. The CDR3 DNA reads TGTGCAAAAGCGTACAGGGCAGGGGACAATGAGCAGTTCTTC. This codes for CAKAYRAGDNEQFF.

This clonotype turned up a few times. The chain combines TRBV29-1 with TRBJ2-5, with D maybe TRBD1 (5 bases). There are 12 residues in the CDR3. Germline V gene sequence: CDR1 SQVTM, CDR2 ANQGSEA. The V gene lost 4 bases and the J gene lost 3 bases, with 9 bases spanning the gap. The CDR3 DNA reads TGCAGCGTTGTACAGGTTGAAGAGACCCAGTACTTC. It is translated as CSVVQVEETQYF.

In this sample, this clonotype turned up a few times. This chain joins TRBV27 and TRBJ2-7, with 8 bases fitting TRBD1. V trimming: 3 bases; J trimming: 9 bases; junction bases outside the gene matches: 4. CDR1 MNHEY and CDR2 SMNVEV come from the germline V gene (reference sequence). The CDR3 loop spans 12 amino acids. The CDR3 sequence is CASSLAGGAQYF. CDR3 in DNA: TGTGCCAGCAGTTTGGCAGGGGGCGCGCAGTACTTC.

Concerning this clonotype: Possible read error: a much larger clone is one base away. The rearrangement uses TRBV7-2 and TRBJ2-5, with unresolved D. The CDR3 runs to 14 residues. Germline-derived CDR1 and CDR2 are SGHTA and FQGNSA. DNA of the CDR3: TGTGACAGCAGCTCGTGGGAAGGACGAGAGACCCAGTACTTC. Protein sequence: CDSSSWEGRETQYF.

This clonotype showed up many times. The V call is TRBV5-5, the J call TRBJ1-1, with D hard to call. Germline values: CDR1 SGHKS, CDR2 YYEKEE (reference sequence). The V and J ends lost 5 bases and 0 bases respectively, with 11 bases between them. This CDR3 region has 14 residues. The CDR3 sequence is CASSRNRVNTEAFF. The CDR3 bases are TGTGCCAGCAGTCGAAACAGAGTGAACACTGAAGCTTTCTTT.